This T cell receptor (beta chain) was identified in a study of shared clonotypes between healthy human individuals. The protocol was immunoSEQ multiplex PCR, while the TCRdb copy is restricted to in-frame clones and leaves out a portion. Of 150,000 to 200,000 clones listed, approximately 62% are singletons. Germline V gene lookup returns CDR1 MNHEY and CDR2 SMNVEV (reference sequence). Trimming took off 5 bases at V and 0 bases at J, with 12 bases between the two ends. This CDR3 has 15 residues. The chain couples TRBV27 to TRBJ2-3, with D possibly matching TRBD1 (5 bases). The sequence was collected from a man aged 25-45 years in good health. The sequencing input was memory CD4+ T cells sorted from blood. Subset of the sample: CD45RA-negative fraction. The CDR3 DNA is TGTGCCAGCAGTCTCCAGGGTTCTAGCACAGATACGCAGTATTTT. It encodes CASSLQGSSTDTQYF.